This passage covers 28 T cell receptor beta chains from one sample sequenced in a study of CD8+ T cells in alopecia areata. Investigators isolated RNA and reverse transcribed it into cDNA to act as the sequencing template. Clones were read by immunoSEQ multiplex PCR, and TCRdb kept only the in-frame ones, dropping some. The data show about 260,000 clones, 60% seen once. Treatment indicated: oral pan-JAK inhibitor, 5-10 mg twice daily. The sequenced sample was CD4+ T cells sorted from blood, obtained at week 52, from a patient treated with tofacitinib. The receptors come from a human donor with alopecia areata.

The rearrangement uses TRBV30 and TRBJ2-3, with D tentatively TRBD2 (5 bases). Germline V gene sequence: CDR1 GTSNPN, CDR2 SVGIG (reference sequence). The CDR3 totals 13 residues. V was trimmed by 2 bases and J by 0 bases, leaving 6 bases between them. The CDR3 region has the DNA TGTGCCTGGAGTTCGGGGAGCACAGATACGCAGTATTTT. Translating gives CAWSSGSTDTQYF. The whole variable domain, filled in from reference TRBV30 and TRBJ2-3, reads SQTIHQWPATLVQPVGSPLSLECTVEGTSNPNLYWYRQAAGRGLQLLFYSVGIGQISSEVPQNLSASRPQDRQFILSSKKLLLSDSGFYLCAWSSGSTDTQYFGPGTRLTVL.

This chain connects TRBV5-1 to TRBJ2-5; D is ambiguous. V was cut by 2 bases and J by 2 bases, with 10 bases left in between. The CDR3 is made up of 14 amino acids. Germline V CDR1 and CDR2: SGHRS, YFSETQ. CDR3 nucleotides: TGCGCCAGCAGCTTCCCAGATCTTCAAGAGACCCAGTACTTC. This sequence encodes CASSFPDLQETQYF.

This chain links TRBV5-1 with TRBJ1-1, with D perhaps TRBD1 (6 bases). V was pared by 4 bases and J by 0 bases, with 16 bases between. The V gene's germline CDR1 is SGHRS and CDR2 YFSETQ. This CDR3 spans 16 amino acids. CDR3 region: CASSQQGVVMNTEAFF. The CDR3 region has the DNA TGCGCCAGCAGCCAACAGGGAGTAGTAATGAACACTGAAGCTTTCTTT.

This chain links TRBV5-4 with TRBJ2-3; 7 bases match TRBD1. CDR1 and CDR2 (germline): SGHNT, YYREEE (reference sequence). J gave up 4 bases and V 3 bases, and 5 bases lay outside the gene matches. This CDR3 spans 14 amino acids. This CDR3 is CASSSTTGADTQYF. The CDR3 DNA follows: TGTGCCAGCAGCTCCACTACAGGGGCAGATACGCAGTATTTT.

V and J are TRBV11-1 and TRBJ2-5; 7 bases fit TRBD1. CDR1 is SGHAT, CDR2 FQDESV, per germline (reference sequence). With V trimmed by 5 bases and J by 5 bases, 8 bases remained unmatched. This CDR3 is 14 amino acids long. CDR3 loop: CASSPQGNRETQYF. The CDR3 DNA reads TGTGCCAGCAGCCCACAGGGGAATCGGGAGACCCAGTACTTC.

This clone has just a few counts. The chain carries TRBV7-2 and TRBJ1-3, with 7 bases that match TRBD1. The CDR3 sequence is 15 residues long. With V trimmed by 1 base and J by 7 bases, 7 bases remained unmatched. CDR1 is SGHTA, CDR2 FQGNSA, per germline. The CDR3 loop is CASSLDWGQQNTIYF. As DNA, the CDR3 is TGTGCCAGCAGCTTAGATTGGGGACAGCAGAACACCATATATTTT.

The CDR3 nucleotides read TGTGCCTGGAGTGTTCGGATCCTCAGGGAAGGTTCTGGCTACACCTTC. Translated: CAWSVRILREGSGYTF. The rearrangement joins TRBV30 to TRBJ1-2; perhaps TRBD1 as D (5 bases). The germline V gene has CDR1 GTSNPN and CDR2 SVGIG (reference sequence). The CDR3 is 16 amino acids. Trimming left V 0 bases short and J 7 bases short, with 21 bases between.

Only one count was recorded for this clone. The chain has TRBV30 and TRBJ1-1; D is possibly TRBD1 (5 bases). CDR1 is GTSNPN, CDR2 SVGIG, per germline (reference sequence). The germline V and J ends were trimmed by 4 bases and 1 base, with 10 bases remaining between them. The CDR3 covers 13 residues. CDR3 DNA: TGTGCCTGGAATCCAGGGACGAACACTGAAGCTTTCTTT. Translating gives CAWNPGTNTEAFF.

This clone occurred a few times. J is TRBJ1-3 and V is TRBV29-1; perhaps TRBD1 as D (5 bases). There are 13 residues in the CDR3. Germline V gene lookup returns CDR1 SQVTM and CDR2 ANQGSEA. V lost 3 bases and J 4 bases, leaving 10 bases between the germline ends. The CDR3 reads CSVEPGAGNTIYF. The CDR3 DNA is TGCAGCGTTGAGCCCGGGGCCGGAAACACCATATATTTT.

This chain connects TRBV6-6 to TRBJ1-6; a weak D match, TRBD1 (6 bases). CDR1 MNHNY and CDR2 SVGAGI come from the germline V gene (reference sequence). Deletions cut 3 bases from V and 2 bases from J, with 8 bases between. CDR3 size: 15 residues. CDR3 amino acids: CASSYRDTYNSPLHF. The CDR3 coding sequence is TGTGCCAGCAGTTATCGGGACACCTATAATTCACCCCTCCACTTT.

The chain uses TRBV6-5 and TRBJ1-1; maybe TRBD1 (6 bases). Trimming removed 5 bases from V and 5 bases from J, with 12 bases in between. Per germline, CDR1 MNHEY and CDR2 SVGAGI. This CDR3 spans 13 amino acids. CDR3 amino acids: CASSKQGGTEAFF. CDR3 sequence (DNA): TGTGCCAGCAGTAAACAGGGTGGGACTGAAGCTTTCTTT.

The rearrangement links TRBV4-1 to TRBJ2-7, with D unresolved. Trimming took 1 base from V and 3 from J, leaving 10 bases between them. The CDR3 has 14 amino acids. CDR1 is MGHRA and CDR2 is YSYEKL in the germline V gene. Here the CDR3 DNA reads TGCGCCAGCAGCCAAGGACGGAACTTCTACGAGCAGTACTTC. Its translation is CASSQGRNFYEQYF.

This clone was found once. The CDR3: CSVQQGARAEAFF. CDR3 bases: TGCAGCGTTCAACAGGGGGCAAGAGCTGAAGCTTTCTTT. This chain connects TRBV29-1 to TRBJ1-1, with TRBD1 identical over 9 bases. The CDR3 runs to 13 residues. Trimming cost V 5 bases and J 6 bases; bases outside gene matches: 7. Germline V CDR1 and CDR2: SQVTM, ANQGSEA. Filled out from reference TRBV29-1 and TRBJ1-1, the complete variable domain reads SAVISQKPSRDICQRGTSLTIQCQVDSQVTMMFWYRQQPGQSLTLIATANQGSEATYESGFVIDKFPISRPNLTFSTLTVSNMSPEDSSIYLCSVQQGARAEAFFGQGTRLTVV.

V usage is TRBV15 and J usage is TRBJ1-6; no firm D call. Germline-derived CDR1 and CDR2 are LNHNV and YYDKDF (reference sequence). CDR3 length: 13 residues. Trimming pared 5 bases from V and 8 bases from J, leaving 10 bases between. The DNA of the CDR3 is TGTGCCACCAGCTCAGACTGGGATTCACCCCTCCACTTT. It is translated as CATSSDWDSPLHF.

This clone appeared a few times. The V gene is TRBV7-8, the J gene TRBJ2-7, with a possible D match to TRBD1 (6 bases). Deletions cut 5 bases from V and 6 bases from J, with 20 bases between. Per germline, CDR1 SGHVS and CDR2 FQNEAQ. This CDR3 region has 15 residues. CDR3 in amino acids: CASSHRRIQGFEQYF. CDR3 sequence (DNA): TGTGCCAGCAGCCACCGCCGGATTCAGGGGTTCGAGCAGTACTTC.

A note on this clone: The same CDR3 also results from other DNA sequences found in this sample. The chain has TRBV30 and TRBJ1-2; possibly TRBD1 for D (5 bases). This CDR3 has 12 amino acids. Deletions cut 0 bases from V and 5 bases from J, with 7 bases between. Germline loops: CDR1 GTSNPN, CDR2 SVGIG (reference sequence). Here the CDR3 DNA reads TGTGCCTGGAGTGTATCAGGGTATGGCTACACCTTC. Its translation is CAWSVSGYGYTF.

The chain recombines TRBV18 with TRBJ1-1; D is unresolved. The CDR3 is 16 amino acids. Trimming removed 0 bases from V and 1 base from J, with 12 bases in between. Germline assignment: CDR1 KGHSH and CDR2 LQKENI. CDR3 region: CASSPPWLGRNTEAFF. The CDR3 region has the DNA TGTGCCAGCTCACCACCGTGGCTCGGCAGGAACACTGAAGCTTTCTTT.

In its sample, this clone was seen a few times. The CDR3 is CASSPNLGGPGELFF. DNA for the CDR3: TGTGCCAGCAGCCCCAATCTCGGGGGGCCCGGGGAGCTGTTTTTT. J is TRBJ2-2 and V is TRBV5-6; the D gene is possibly TRBD2 (7 bases). V lost 4 bases, J lost 6 bases, and 16 bases lay in between. Germline CDR1 reads SGHDT; CDR2 reads YYEEEE. This CDR3 has 15 amino acids.

This clone has only one observation. The chain employs TRBV4-2 and TRBJ1-6; possibly TRBD1 for D (6 bases). The V gene's germline CDR1 is LGHNA and CDR2 YNFKEQ. Deletions cut 0 bases from V and 5 bases from J, with 11 bases between. The CDR3 length is 16 residues. CDR3 loop: CASSQEEDRNNSPLHF. In DNA form, the CDR3 reads TGTGCCAGCAGCCAAGAAGAGGACAGAAATAATTCACCCCTCCACTTT.

The chain links TRBV28 to TRBJ1-1; the match to TRBD1 covers 9 bases. The V gene's germline CDR1 is MDHEN and CDR2 SYDVKM. Trimming removed 4 bases from V and 0 bases from J; junction bases left unmatched: 3. This CDR3 has 15 amino acids. The DNA of the CDR3 is TGTGCCAGCAGTTCAGACAGGGGGATGAACACTGAAGCTTTCTTT. Its protein is CASSSDRGMNTEAFF.

V is TRBV7-2 and J is TRBJ2-3; D unclear. The germline gives CDR1 SGHTA, CDR2 FQGNSA. V was pared by 5 bases and J by 0 bases, with 15 bases between. The CDR3 has 16 amino acids. As DNA, the CDR3 is TGTGCCAGCAGCCGACCGGCAGGAACTAGCACAGATACGCAGTATTTT. It yields the protein CASSRPAGTSTDTQYF. Combining the CDR3 with reference TRBV7-2 and TRBJ2-3 gives the whole variable domain GAGVSQSPSNKVTEKGKDVELRCDPISGHTALYWYRQSLGQGLEFLIYFQGNSAPDKSGLPSDRFSAERTGGSVSTLTIQRTQQEDSAVYLCASSRPAGTSTDTQYFGPGTRLTVL.

The chain employs TRBV5-6 and TRBJ2-3; D not certain. The CDR3 is 13 amino acids. Germline V gene lookup returns CDR1 SGHDT and CDR2 YYEEEE. V lost 1 base and J lost 3, with 6 bases in between. The CDR3 DNA sequence: TGTGCCAGCAGCTTGAGGTGGACAGATACGCAGTATTTT. Protein: CASSLRWTDTQYF.

The chain uses TRBV7-6 and TRBJ1-1; 8 bases are shared with TRBD1. The length of the CDR3 is 16 residues. V dropped 3 bases and J dropped 4; count of bases not matched to a gene: 10. Germline CDR1 reads SGHVS; CDR2 reads FNYEAQ. CDR3 nucleotide sequence: TGTGCCAGCAGCTTGGGCCTGGACAGGGCAGGCACTGAAGCTTTCTTT. This gives the protein CASSLGLDRAGTEAFF.

The V gene is TRBV7-9, the J gene TRBJ2-7; tentatively, D is TRBD2 (5 bases). The germline CDR1 and CDR2 sequences are SEHNR and FQNEAQ (reference sequence). The CDR3 consists of 13 residues. Trimming took off 1 base at V and 5 bases at J, with 9 bases between the two ends. This chain's CDR3 is CASSLGGADEQYF. The DNA for the CDR3 is TGTGCCAGCAGCTTAGGGGGAGCGGACGAGCAGTACTTC.

This clone was seen a few times. This rearrangement joins TRBV11-2 to TRBJ2-7, with no clear D. V gave up 5 bases and J gave up 2 bases, with 10 bases separating them. The CDR3 is 13 residues long. From germline, CDR1 is SGHAT and CDR2 FQNNGV. The CDR3 coding sequence is TGTGCCAGCAGCGTTCAGGCTGCCTACGAGCAGTACTTC. Its protein product is CASSVQAAYEQYF.

The rearrangement uses TRBV29-1 and TRBJ1-1; D call uncertain. The CDR3 has 13 amino acids. Germline assignment: CDR1 SQVTM and CDR2 ANQGSEA. Trimming took off 2 bases at V and 0 bases at J, with 7 bases between the two ends. As DNA, the CDR3 is TGCAGCGTTGAACCCCGGATGAACACTGAAGCTTTCTTT. It yields the protein CSVEPRMNTEAFF.

This chain links TRBV7-9 with TRBJ2-3; D is perhaps TRBD2 (6 bases). CDR1 is SEHNR and CDR2 is FQNEAQ in the germline V gene (reference sequence). The CDR3 runs to 16 residues. V lost 6 bases and J lost 0, with 16 bases in between. CDR3 bases: TGTGCCAGCAGACCCGTTGGCGGGGCGAGCACAGATACGCAGTATTTT. It codes for CASRPVGGASTDTQYF. The whole variable domain, filled in from reference TRBV7-9 and TRBJ2-3, reads DTGVSQNPRHKITKRGQNVTFRCDPISEHNRLYWYRQTLGQGPEFLTYFQNEAQLEKSRLLSDRFSAERPKGSFSTLEIQRTEQGDSAMYLCASRPVGGASTDTQYFGPGTRLTVL.

At least ten counts were recorded for this clone. The chain is built from TRBV5-6 and TRBJ2-2; weak D call: TRBD2 (5 bases). V lost 4 bases, J lost 5 bases, and 9 bases lay in between. Germline CDR1 SGHDT, CDR2 YYEEEE. This CDR3 has 13 residues. As DNA, the CDR3 is TGTGCCAGCAGCCGACGGGGAACCGGGGAGCTGTTTTTT. Encoded protein: CASSRRGTGELFF.